The T cell receptor (beta chain) under discussion was sequenced for a study of shared clonotypes between healthy human individuals (dated by TCRdb to 2018 to 2020). Background for the entire study: Three men and a couple of women, aged 18 to 49 years, made up the cohort. For each donor, three plates each were used for CD4 naive and CD4 memory, two plates were used for CD8 naive, and one plate was used for CD8 memory. To estimate repertoire size and how much clonotype sharing occurs between individuals, the study deeply sequenced the blood TCR repertoires of five healthy adults. To increase sequencing depth and limit assay-specific biases, different laboratories used diverse techniques to prepare libraries and sequence TCR repertoires. Leukapheresis yielded between about 0.9 and 9 billion PBMCs per donor.

Using the deep immunoSEQ assay, TCR CDR3 regions were amplified from genomic DNA by multiplex PCR. Extracted genomic DNA from each cell subset was spread evenly across all wells of several immunoSEQ 96-well plates, with each plate serving as a replicate. Each replicate PCR for sorted subsets received 150 to 250 ng genomic DNA, equal to around 32,000 T cell genomes. The purified libraries were quantified using a Qubit 3.0 fluorometer, sized with a Bioanalyzer 2100, and then quantified again using the KAPA Library Quantification kit. Every immunoSEQ 96-well plate was sequenced on a separate single-read 150-cycle Illumina NextSeq 550 flow cell. As for the original processing: Because the immunoSEQ output held only junctional sequences and lacked quality scores, the filtering could not match the filtering applied to full-length reads. Sequences were annotated with PyIR, a Python wrapper for IgBLAST v1.9, and V/J genes and CDR3 were assigned using IMGT germline references. Reads were filtered out if the reads had weak V/J assignments (E-value above 1e-6), no CDR3, stop codons, out-of-frame junctions, or ambiguous translated residues. A V3J clonotype was defined by an identical inferred V gene, J gene, and CDR3 amino acid sequence. Percentage overlap between repertoires was calculated by dividing the number of shared unique clonotypes by the size of the smaller repertoire. Richness of each repertoire was evaluated using RTK rarefaction, the Chao1 estimator, and Recon v2.1 estimates of unobserved clonotypes. For all TCRbeta clonotypes obtained by the gDNA method from a handful of donors, generation probabilities were computed with OLGA. TCRdb obtained this table from immuneACCESS and retained in-frame rearrangements with V and J assigned. These tables miss some clones; where compared with another copy, unresolved V genes account for less than half of the shortfall, and the remainder is unexplained. The V and J calls and clone size were taken over from that table, and D and trimming were inferred from the DNA. Present in this sample are millions of clones, around 90% of which were seen just once. The ten largest make up under 0.15% of the sample.

Donors were healthy HIV-negative adults with no recently reported acute infections or vaccinations. All donors were Caucasian adults living in Nashville, Tennessee, USA. CD4+ T cells were enriched by magnetic negative selection; naive cells were then positively selected on CD45RA, and the negative fraction formed the memory subset. Blood was collected by leukapheresis, and PBMCs were isolated by Ficoll-Histopaque density gradient centrifugation and then cryopreserved in liquid nitrogen vapor phase. Analytical flow cytometry was used to check the purity and quantity of each magnetically sorted T cell population. Each sorted fraction had its genomic DNA isolated and then quantified by UV absorbance on a Nanodrop 2000c. From cysteine to phenylalanine, the CDR3 is 15 amino acids long. Of all the DNA, just the CDR3 is kept, 45 bases in frame from base 1. Based on the germline V gene (reference sequence), the CDR1 and CDR2 sequences are WNHNN and SYGVQD. At the junction V is shortened by 5 bases and J by 1 base; bases outside the gene matches: 3.

This clone has a single count. No antigen is known for it. No base quality values were provided; no much bigger clone lies one nucleotide off. Study-wide conclusions, independent of this receptor: Compared with non-shared clonotypes, clonotypes shared by all four sorted-subset donors had higher generation probabilities. Only blood was sampled, and tissue TCR repertoires likely differ from those in blood. Because the study included only a small number of donors, the genetic and exposure-history diversity represented was limited. Sharing across a few donors was observed for 5% to 6.5% of naive CD4, about 3.2% of naive CD8, about 2.5% of memory CD4, and about 0.4% of memory CD8 clonotypes. Pairwise subsampling led to the expectation that sequencing depth would affect the degree of clonotype sharing among donors. Incomplete sequencing was indicated by rarefaction of sorted-subset datasets, despite the large sequencing depth. Larger estimated clonotype richness was generally found for naive subsets than for memory subsets.

The specimen was naive CD4+ T cells sorted from blood. According to the study, the label for this sample's cell subset or site signals: CD45RA+ positively selected. This receptor was obtained from a man younger than 30 in good health. The V and J genes are TRBV10-1 and TRBJ2-1, and 9 junction bases match TRBD2. The CDR3 sequence is CASSLAGISYNEQFF. The DNA reads as follows: TGCGCCAGCAGTCTAGCGGGGATATCCTACAATGAGCAGTTCTTC.